The clone carrying this T cell receptor beta chain was seen just once. In the same sample, other DNA sequences code for this CDR3. CDR1 and CDR2 (germline): SEHNR, FQNEAQ (reference sequence). V trimming: 5 bases; J trimming: 2 bases; junction bases outside the gene matches: 3. This CDR3 has 14 residues. The source of the sample is a study of blood T cell repertoires in COVID-19. Study as a whole: T cells, B-cell-depleted T cells, or PBMCs supplied cDNA or gDNA.

Per the original data handling: Reference gene primers were amplified, and this amplification served to estimate nucleated cell counts. Assay used: immunoSEQ multiplex PCR; TCRdb lists only in-frame clones, some missing. The V and J calls and clone size are taken from that table; D and trimming were inferred from the DNA. Of 200,000 to 300,000 clones in the sample, around 90% were seen once. The sequence was collected from a man aged 25 to 40 with COVID-19, enrolled during active disease. The chain links TRBV7-9 to TRBJ1-5; TRBD1 aligns across 7 bases. Source material: peripheral blood. CDR3: CASSRDRGNQPQHF. The DNA of the CDR3 is TGTGCCAGCAGCAGAGACAGGGGCAATCAGCCCCAGCATTTT.